This T cell receptor (beta chain) stems from a study of radiation and T cells in renal cell carcinoma. To note about this clone: The antigen remains undetermined.

Some clones are missing from TCRdb's copy, which holds only in-frame ones; the method was immunoSEQ multiplex PCR. The data contain about 130,000 clones, 88% of them singletons. This sample's time point: blood 2 weeks post-SBRT. Specified treatment: 15 Gy SBRT to primary tumor, nephrectomy 4 weeks later. Blood was sampled at baseline, 2 weeks and 4 weeks after SBRT. Study-wide results and caveats: No pretreatment tumor biopsies were available for baseline clonotypes.

Source: blood, taken from a patient whose treatment included radiotherapy and nephrectomy. The clonotype was recovered from a woman between 70 and 85 years old with renal cell carcinoma.

The CDR3 DNA is TGTGCCAGTAGTTCCCGGACTAGCGGGGTGTACAATGAGCAGTTCTTC. It specifies CASSSRTSGVYNEQFF. The chain employs TRBV19 and TRBJ2-1; 12 nucleotides align to TRBD2. Germline CDR1 and CDR2: LNHDA and SQIVND (reference sequence). The CDR3 extends over 16 amino acids. J was trimmed by 4 bases and V by 5 bases; bases with no gene match: 6.